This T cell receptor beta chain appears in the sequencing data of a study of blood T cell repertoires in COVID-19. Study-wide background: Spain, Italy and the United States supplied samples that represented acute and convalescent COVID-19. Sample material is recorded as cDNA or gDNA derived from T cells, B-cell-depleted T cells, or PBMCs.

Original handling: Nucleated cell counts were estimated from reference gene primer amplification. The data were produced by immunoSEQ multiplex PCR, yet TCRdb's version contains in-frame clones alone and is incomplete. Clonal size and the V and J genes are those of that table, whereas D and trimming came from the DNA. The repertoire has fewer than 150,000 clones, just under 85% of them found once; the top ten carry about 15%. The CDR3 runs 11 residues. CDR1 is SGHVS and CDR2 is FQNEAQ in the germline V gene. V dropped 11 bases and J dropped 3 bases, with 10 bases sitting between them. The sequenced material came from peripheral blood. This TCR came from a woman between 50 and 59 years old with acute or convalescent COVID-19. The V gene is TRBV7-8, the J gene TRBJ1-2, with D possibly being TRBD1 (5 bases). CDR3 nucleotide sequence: TGTGCCGGGGGGGGTGACTATGGCTACACCTTC. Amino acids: CAGGGDYGYTF.